A selection of T cell receptor beta chains follows, all from one sample in a study of T cells after yellow fever vaccination. TCRdb passed the 5' RACE reads through MiXCR, listing each CDR3 protein once. In the table there are approximately 580,000 distinct CDR3 sequences, roughly 17% of which are singletons. The source was PBMCs, collected about 5 days after the first yellow fever vaccination. These TCRs come from a man between 18 and 29 years old who received the YFV17D yellow fever vaccine. CDR3s include the opening cysteine and the closing phenylalanine or tryptophan. The order of the fields is J gene, clone size, D gene, V gene, CDR3 DNA, CDR3 protein. The D gene is left open where the match is weak. The listing skips clone size in some rows; elsewhere it reads once, few, many or a size class.

j_gene: TRBJ1-1; abundance: -; d_gene: TRBD1; v_gene: TRBV6-2/TRBV6-3; CDR3nt: TGTGCCAGCAGCGCCACAGGGGCCGCGAACACTGAAGCTTTCTTT; CDR3aa: CASSATGAANTEAFF
j_gene: TRBJ1-1; abundance: -; d_gene: -; v_gene: TRBV6-5; CDR3nt: TGTGCCAGCCTTAGTCGACTATTCACTGAAGCTTTCTTT; CDR3aa: CASLSRLFTEAFF
j_gene: TRBJ2-2; abundance: -; d_gene: -; v_gene: TRBV20-1; CDR3nt: TGCAGTGCTAGTACGAACACCGGGGAGCTGTTTTTT; CDR3aa: CSASTNTGELFF
j_gene: TRBJ1-2; abundance: few; d_gene: -; v_gene: TRBV7-9; CDR3nt: TGTGCCAGCAGCTCCCAGGGGAATGGCTACACCTTC; CDR3aa: CASSSQGNGYTF
j_gene: TRBJ1-5; abundance: -; d_gene: TRBD1; v_gene: TRBV6-2/TRBV6-3; CDR3nt: TGTGCCAGCAGTTACTCGTTAGACTCCGGGACAGGGATTTTCCAGCCCCAGCATTTT; CDR3aa: CASSYSLDSGTGIFQPQHF
j_gene: TRBJ2-1; abundance: once; d_gene: TRBD1; v_gene: TRBV12-3/TRBV12-4; CDR3nt: TGTGCCAGCAGTTCCTCCGGACAGGGGGCTGACGAGCAGTTCTTC; CDR3aa: CASSSSGQGADEQFF
j_gene: TRBJ2-2; abundance: -; d_gene: TRBD2; v_gene: TRBV24-1; CDR3nt: TGTGCCACCAGTGACTCGGGACTAGCGGGGGCCACCGGGGAGCTGTTTTTT; CDR3aa: CATSDSGLAGATGELFF
j_gene: TRBJ1-1; abundance: few; d_gene: -; v_gene: TRBV6-4; CDR3nt: TGTGCCAGCAGTGACTCTCATCGGGGTCTAGGTGAAGCTTTCTTT; CDR3aa: CASSDSHRGLGEAFF
j_gene: TRBJ2-7; abundance: few; d_gene: -; v_gene: TRBV7-3; CDR3nt: TGTGCCAGCAGTCAAACCGGGACGGGGGTCTTTGGCGAGCAGTACTTC; CDR3aa: CASSQTGTGVFGEQYF
j_gene: TRBJ2-2; abundance: few; d_gene: -; v_gene: TRBV4-3; CDR3nt: TGCGCCAGCAGCCAAGAACCTCCCAGGGGGGCAGGCGGGGAGCTGTTTTTT; CDR3aa: CASSQEPPRGAGGELFF
j_gene: TRBJ1-2; abundance: -; d_gene: -; v_gene: TRBV6-2/TRBV6-3; CDR3nt: TGTGCCAGCCTCGGACACCGAACTAACTATGGCTACACCTTC; CDR3aa: CASLGHRTNYGYTF
j_gene: TRBJ1-4; abundance: few; d_gene: -; v_gene: TRBV12-3/TRBV12-4; CDR3nt: TGTGCCAGCACTACTCTAGATCAGGGCAGCCAGAATGAAAAACTGTTTTTT; CDR3aa: CASTTLDQGSQNEKLFF
j_gene: TRBJ1-2; abundance: -; d_gene: -; v_gene: TRBV19; CDR3nt: TGTGCCACCGGACCAGATACGAGCTACACCTTC; CDR3aa: CATGPDTSYTF
j_gene: TRBJ2-6; abundance: -; d_gene: TRBD1; v_gene: TRBV28; CDR3nt: TGTGCCAGTCTCACTACCGGCTGGACAGGGGGAGGCTCTGGGGCCAACGTCCTGACTTTC; CDR3aa: CASLTTGWTGGGSGANVLTF
j_gene: TRBJ1-1; abundance: few; d_gene: TRBD1; v_gene: TRBV27; CDR3nt: TGTGCCAGCACCAGGGGGGCAGGGGGCCTCACTGAAGCTTTCTTT; CDR3aa: CASTRGAGGLTEAFF
j_gene: TRBJ2-1; abundance: -; d_gene: -; v_gene: TRBV21-1; CDR3nt: TGTGCCAGCAGCACTGGGGAGGACAGGACGGGCTACAATGAGCAGTTCTTC; CDR3aa: CASSTGEDRTGYNEQFF
j_gene: TRBJ2-1; abundance: -; d_gene: -; v_gene: TRBV4-1; CDR3nt: TGCGCCAGCAGCCAAGTTACGGGCAATGAGCAGTTCTTC; CDR3aa: CASSQVTGNEQFF
j_gene: TRBJ2-6; abundance: -; d_gene: TRBD1; v_gene: TRBV11-2; CDR3nt: TGTGCCAGCAGCCAGGGGGCCTCTGGGGCCAACGTCCTGACTTTC; CDR3aa: CASSQGASGANVLTF
j_gene: TRBJ2-7; abundance: -; d_gene: TRBD2; v_gene: TRBV20-1; CDR3nt: TGCAGTGCTAGGGCATTTAGCGGGAGCTCCTACGAGCAGTACTTC; CDR3aa: CSARAFSGSSYEQYF
j_gene: TRBJ1-2; abundance: few; d_gene: TRBD1; v_gene: TRBV20-1; CDR3nt: TGCAGTGCTAGAGGGGACAGCAGCTCCTATGGCTACACCTTC; CDR3aa: CSARGDSSSYGYTF
j_gene: TRBJ2-3; abundance: -; d_gene: -; v_gene: TRBV21-1; CDR3nt: TGTGCCAGCAGCAATCCTACACAATCCACAGATACGCAGTATTTT; CDR3aa: CASSNPTQSTDTQYF
j_gene: TRBJ2-5; abundance: few; d_gene: -; v_gene: TRBV2; CDR3nt: TGTGCCAGCAGTGAACTCGCTGGGACATCAGAGACCCAGTACTTC; CDR3aa: CASSELAGTSETQYF
j_gene: TRBJ1-1; abundance: few; d_gene: -; v_gene: TRBV12-3/TRBV12-4; CDR3nt: TGTGCCAGCAGTTTAGACAGGGTCCGGACTGAAGCTTTCTTT; CDR3aa: CASSLDRVRTEAFF
j_gene: TRBJ2-3; abundance: few; d_gene: TRBD1; v_gene: TRBV11-2; CDR3nt: TGTGCCAGCAGCTTATCCCCCAGGGGACAGACCTGGGATACGCAGTATTTT; CDR3aa: CASSLSPRGQTWDTQYF
j_gene: TRBJ2-5; abundance: -; d_gene: TRBD2; v_gene: TRBV20-1; CDR3nt: TGCAGTGCTAGAGCCGAGCGGGGGATAAGAGAGACCCAGTACTTC; CDR3aa: CSARAERGIRETQYF
j_gene: TRBJ2-3; abundance: -; d_gene: -; v_gene: TRBV7-8; CDR3nt: TGTGCCAGCAGCTTAGTCGGGTCGGTCCGTAATACGCAGTATTTT; CDR3aa: CASSLVGSVRNTQYF
j_gene: TRBJ2-1; abundance: -; d_gene: TRBD2; v_gene: TRBV5-1; CDR3nt: TGCGCCAGCAGCCCGGCCGGGTCTAGCGGGGGGGCCTACAATGAGCAGTTCTTC; CDR3aa: CASSPAGSSGGAYNEQFF
j_gene: TRBJ2-3; abundance: -; d_gene: TRBD2; v_gene: TRBV2; CDR3nt: TGTGCCAGCAGTGAGTATACTAGCGGCACAGATACGCAGTATTTT; CDR3aa: CASSEYTSGTDTQYF
j_gene: TRBJ2-1; abundance: few; d_gene: -; v_gene: TRBV7-2; CDR3nt: TGTGCCAGCAGCTTAGCAGGTGGTATAGAGTTCTTC; CDR3aa: CASSLAGGIEFF
j_gene: TRBJ2-5; abundance: few; d_gene: -; v_gene: TRBV12-3/TRBV12-4; CDR3nt: TGTGCCAGCAGTTTAGTTCCCAGCCGGCGGCAAGAGACCCAGTACTTC; CDR3aa: CASSLVPSRRQETQYF
j_gene: TRBJ1-6; abundance: few; d_gene: -; v_gene: TRBV27; CDR3nt: TGTGCCAGCAGTTTTTTACAGGCTATTTCACCCCTCCACTTT; CDR3aa: CASSFLQAISPLHF
j_gene: TRBJ2-3; abundance: -; d_gene: -; v_gene: TRBV9; CDR3nt: TGTGCCAGCAGCGCCGCCGAGGGCGGGAACACAGATACGCAGTATTTT; CDR3aa: CASSAAEGGNTDTQYF
j_gene: TRBJ2-3; abundance: -; d_gene: TRBD1; v_gene: TRBV20-1; CDR3nt: TGCAGTGCTAGTGGGCAGGGGGCGCGGGATACGCAGTATTTT; CDR3aa: CSASGQGARDTQYF
j_gene: TRBJ2-3; abundance: few; d_gene: TRBD2; v_gene: TRBV7-2; CDR3nt: TGTGCCAGCACCAGCCGACTAGCGGGGGGTACAGATACGCAGTATTTT; CDR3aa: CASTSRLAGGTDTQYF
j_gene: TRBJ1-1; abundance: -; d_gene: TRBD1; v_gene: TRBV20-1; CDR3nt: TGCAGTGCCTGGGGACAGGGGATGCGTTTGAACACTGAAGCTTTCTTT; CDR3aa: CSAWGQGMRLNTEAFF
j_gene: TRBJ2-1; abundance: few; d_gene: -; v_gene: TRBV4-3; CDR3nt: TGCGCCAGCAGCCAAGAGAGCCCGGATGAGCAGTTCTTC; CDR3aa: CASSQESPDEQFF
j_gene: TRBJ2-3; abundance: once; d_gene: -; v_gene: TRBV7-3; CDR3nt: TGTGCCAGCAGCTTAACGCAGGACTATACGCAGTATTTT; CDR3aa: CASSLTQDYTQYF
j_gene: TRBJ2-3; abundance: -; d_gene: TRBD1; v_gene: TRBV29-1; CDR3nt: TGCAGCGTCACCGGACAGGGGTTTGCAGATACGCAGTATTTT; CDR3aa: CSVTGQGFADTQYF
j_gene: TRBJ1-3; abundance: -; d_gene: -; v_gene: TRBV7-2; CDR3nt: TGTGCCAGCAGCTTAGTGGCGGGGGGAAACACCATATATTTT; CDR3aa: CASSLVAGGNTIYF
j_gene: TRBJ2-2; abundance: many; d_gene: TRBD1; v_gene: TRBV5-1; CDR3nt: TGCGCCAGCAGCTTGCAGGGGGCCGAAACCGGGGAGCTGTTTTTT; CDR3aa: CASSLQGAETGELFF
j_gene: TRBJ1-2; abundance: many; d_gene: TRBD1; v_gene: TRBV12-3/TRBV12-4; CDR3nt: TGTGCCAGCAGACCTACAGGGGATCACTATGGCTACACCTTC; CDR3aa: CASRPTGDHYGYTF
j_gene: TRBJ2-7; abundance: few; d_gene: -; v_gene: TRBV4-1; CDR3nt: TGCGCCAGCAGCCCGACTCGTTTACAGGGAATAACCTACGAGCAGTACTTC; CDR3aa: CASSPTRLQGITYEQYF
j_gene: TRBJ1-5; abundance: many; d_gene: TRBD1; v_gene: TRBV5-8; CDR3nt: TGTGCCAGCAGCGCGGACAGGGGGAACCAGCCCCAGCATTTT; CDR3aa: CASSADRGNQPQHF
j_gene: TRBJ1-5; abundance: -; d_gene: TRBD1; v_gene: TRBV29-1; CDR3nt: TGCAGCGTCGCAACAGGGGGCAATCAGCCCCAGCATTTT; CDR3aa: CSVATGGNQPQHF
j_gene: TRBJ1-1; abundance: many; d_gene: -; v_gene: TRBV7-8; CDR3nt: TGTGCCAGCAGCTTACGGCCACAGGGCACTGAAGCTTTCTTT; CDR3aa: CASSLRPQGTEAFF
j_gene: TRBJ1-2; abundance: few; d_gene: TRBD1; v_gene: TRBV4-3; CDR3nt: TGCGCCAGCAGCCAAGACAGGGGGCTCTCCGGCACCTTC; CDR3aa: CASSQDRGLSGTF
j_gene: TRBJ2-2; abundance: few; d_gene: -; v_gene: TRBV12-3/TRBV12-4; CDR3nt: TGTGCCAGCTATTACCGGGGGAGCACCGGGGAGCTGTTTTTT; CDR3aa: CASYYRGSTGELFF
j_gene: TRBJ1-5; abundance: -; d_gene: -; v_gene: TRBV6-4; CDR3nt: TGTGCCAGCAGTCAAGAGACGGGACCCAATCAGCCCCAGCATTTT; CDR3aa: CASSQETGPNQPQHF
j_gene: TRBJ2-3; abundance: few; d_gene: -; v_gene: TRBV7-2; CDR3nt: TGTGCCAGCAGCTTTATCGATACGCAGTATTTT; CDR3aa: CASSFIDTQYF
j_gene: TRBJ1-2; abundance: -; d_gene: TRBD1; v_gene: TRBV6-2/TRBV6-3; CDR3nt: TGTGCCAGCAGTCGCGGGGGACAGTCGGGGAACTATGGCTACACCTTC; CDR3aa: CASSRGGQSGNYGYTF
j_gene: TRBJ2-5; abundance: -; d_gene: TRBD2; v_gene: TRBV6-2/TRBV6-3; CDR3nt: TGTGCCAGCACCTCAGGAGTAGCGGGGGGGTGGACCCAGTACTTC; CDR3aa: CASTSGVAGGWTQYF
j_gene: TRBJ2-5; abundance: few; d_gene: -; v_gene: TRBV9; CDR3nt: TGTGCCAGCAGCGTAGATGAGACCCAGTACTTC; CDR3aa: CASSVDETQYF
j_gene: TRBJ2-2; abundance: -; d_gene: TRBD2; v_gene: TRBV6-1; CDR3nt: TGTGCCACCACTGGTCAGGCGGGGGGGCCCGGGGAGCTGTTTTTT; CDR3aa: CATTGQAGGPGELFF
j_gene: TRBJ2-1; abundance: -; d_gene: TRBD2; v_gene: TRBV5-6; CDR3nt: TGTACCGGAACTAGCGGGGGCCCTTTCTCCTACAATGAGCAGTTCTTC; CDR3aa: CTGTSGGPFSYNEQFF
j_gene: TRBJ1-6; abundance: -; d_gene: TRBD1; v_gene: TRBV6-5; CDR3nt: TGTGCCAGCAGTCACAGGGGGCAAAGCTATAATTCACCCCTCCACTTT; CDR3aa: CASSHRGQSYNSPLHF
j_gene: TRBJ1-1; abundance: few; d_gene: -; v_gene: TRBV4-3; CDR3nt: TGCGCCAGCACTCCAACCCAGGTTCGGGTGAACACTGAAGCTTTCTTT; CDR3aa: CASTPTQVRVNTEAFF
j_gene: TRBJ2-2; abundance: -; d_gene: TRBD2; v_gene: TRBV7-9; CDR3nt: TGTGCCAGCAGCTCAAGCGGGGAAAACACCGGGGAGCTGTTTTTT; CDR3aa: CASSSSGENTGELFF
j_gene: TRBJ2-2; abundance: few; d_gene: -; v_gene: TRBV4-1; CDR3nt: TGCGCCAGCAGCCAAATAACTCGGCGAGCCCCTAGACTCGGGGCGAACACCGGGGAGCTGTTTTTT; CDR3aa: CASSQITRRAPRLGANTGELFF
j_gene: TRBJ1-2; abundance: -; d_gene: -; v_gene: TRBV6-2/TRBV6-3; CDR3nt: TGTGCCAGCAGTTACGAGGGAGGCTATGGCTACACCTTC; CDR3aa: CASSYEGGYGYTF
j_gene: TRBJ2-1; abundance: few; d_gene: TRBD1; v_gene: TRBV3-1; CDR3nt: TGTGCCAGCAGCCAAGTGGCCGGGACAGTAAACAATGAGCAGTTCTTC; CDR3aa: CASSQVAGTVNNEQFF